One sample yielded the 18 T cell receptor beta chains listed below, sequenced in a study of Ad26.COV2.S vaccination and SARS-CoV-2 variants. Treatment specified: some 19 received Ad26.COV2.S at low or high dose, single or two shots; roughly five received placebo; per-sample allocation not given. Sampling happened 63 days after the first vaccine or placebo injection. The repertoire was sequenced with immunoSEQ multiplex PCR; TCRdb's copy has only in-frame clones and lacks some. Seen here are some 500,000 clones, 75% to 90% observed once, and the top ten hold about 2.5%. This sample comprised peripheral blood, obtained in a trial of Ad26.COV2.S vaccine versus placebo. These receptor sequences come from a person aged 18-65 years who received the Ad26.COV2.S COVID-19 vaccine or a placebo.

The genes are TRBV24-1 and TRBJ1-2; TRBD1 aligns across 7 bases. V was pared by 11 bases and J by 6 bases, with 11 bases of the junction left unmatched. Germline V gene lookup returns CDR1 KGHDR and CDR2 SFDVKD. The CDR3 sequence is 13 residues long. The CDR3 nucleotides read TGTGCCATCGCCCGGGACAGTATTAATGGCTACACCTTC. This gives the protein CAIARDSINGYTF.

Only one count was recorded for this clone. The CDR3 loop is CASGEGISQYEQYF. The CDR3 DNA reads TGTGCCAGCGGGGAGGGTATCTCCCAATACGAGCAGTACTTC. V and J are TRBV6-5 and TRBJ2-7, with 7 nucleotides matching TRBD2. The CDR3 contains 14 residues. The trim removed 8 bases at V and 4 bases at J, leaving 11 bases unmatched. The germline gives CDR1 MNHEY, CDR2 SVGAGI.

The chain uses TRBV5-1 and TRBJ2-5, with 7 bases fitting TRBD1. This CDR3 contains 13 residues. Germline loops: CDR1 SGHRS, CDR2 YFSETQ. Losses at the gene ends were 4 bases for V and 9 bases for J; bases not matched to a gene: 9. CDR3 sequence (DNA): TGCGCCAGCAGCGGGACCGACCAGGGGGCCCAGTACTTC. Translated: CASSGTDQGAQYF.

The chain is built from TRBV20-1 and TRBJ1-1; D is unresolved. CDR1 is DFQATT, CDR2 SNEGSKA, per germline (reference sequence). There are 14 residues in the CDR3. The V gene lost 3 bases and the J gene lost 1 base, with 12 bases spanning the gap. For the CDR3, the DNA is TGCAGTGCTAGTTCTGGTGGCGGGAACACTGAAGCTTTCTTT. Translation: CSASSGGGNTEAFF.

V gene TRBV4-2 combines with J gene TRBJ2-2; 9 bases line up with TRBD1. The V segment lost 4 bases and the J segment 10 bases; nucleotides outside the gene matches: 7. This CDR3 is 14 amino acids long. Germline CDR1 is LGHNA and CDR2 is YNFKEQ. The CDR3 sequence: CASSPGTGWVELFF. The CDR3 nucleotides read TGTGCCAGCAGCCCAGGGACAGGGTGGGTGGAGCTGTTTTTT.

CDR3: CASSDPRDPEAAGNTIYF. CDR3 sequence (DNA): TGTGCCAGCAGTGATCCCCGTGACCCCGAGGCGGCCGGAAACACCATATATTTT. V and J are TRBV6-1 and TRBJ1-3; D gene unclear. In germline, CDR1 is MNHNS, CDR2 SASEGT. V lost 3 bases to trimming and J lost 4 bases, with 22 bases between them. The CDR3 covers 18 residues.

The rearrangement joins TRBV11-2 to TRBJ1-3; no clear D gene. Trimming left V 6 bases short and J 0 bases short, with 15 bases between. Germline V lookup: CDR1 SGHAT, CDR2 FQNNGV. The CDR3 spans 16 residues. The CDR3 sequence: CASRGARTSSGNTIYF. For the CDR3, the DNA is TGTGCCAGCAGAGGCGCCAGGACGAGCTCTGGAAACACCATATATTTT.

This clone was counted a few times. In the same sample, other DNA sequences code for this CDR3. The rearrangement links TRBV6-6 to TRBJ1-1; weak D call: TRBD1 (6 bases). Trimming removed 2 bases from V and 5 bases from J, with 12 bases in between. The CDR3 runs to 14 residues. Looked up from germline, CDR1 is MNHNY and CDR2 is SVGAGI (reference sequence). The chain's CDR3 is CASSYAGGGTEAFF. The CDR3 DNA sequence: TGTGCCAGCAGTTACGCAGGAGGGGGTACTGAAGCTTTCTTT.

The chain is built from TRBV7-2 and TRBJ2-7, with 8 bases lining up with TRBD2. CDR3 length equals 16 residues. V gave up 1 base and J gave up 3 bases; unmatched junction bases: 8. The germline gives CDR1 SGHTA, CDR2 FQGNSA. CDR3 amino acids: CASSLVIAGGYYEQYF. The CDR3 DNA is TGTGCCAGCAGCTTAGTTATCGCGGGGGGCTACTACGAGCAGTACTTC.

As regards this clone: Other DNA sequences within the sample encode an identical CDR3. The chain recombines TRBV6-2 or TRBV6-3 with TRBJ2-5; possible D gene TRBD1, 5 bases. The CDR3 runs 14 residues. Trimming left V 1 base short and J 2 bases short, with 8 bases between. Germline V lookup: CDR1 MNHEY, CDR2 SVGEGT. The CDR3 coding sequence is TGTGCCAGCAGTTACTGGCAGGGTCAAGAGACCCAGTACTTC. Its protein product is CASSYWQGQETQYF.

This clone has only one observation. The chain employs TRBV25-1 and TRBJ2-5; 13 bases map to TRBD2. This CDR3 has 16 residues. Losses at the gene ends were 5 bases for V and 2 bases for J; bases not matched to a gene: 5. From germline, CDR1 is MGHDK and CDR2 SYGVNS. CDR3 region: CASSPGLAGRQETQYF. CDR3 sequence (DNA): TGTGCCAGCAGTCCGGGACTAGCGGGAAGACAAGAGACCCAGTACTTC.

The rearrangement uses TRBV4-3 and TRBJ1-5; 7 bases are shared with TRBD1. CDR3 length: 16 amino acids. Germline V gene lookup returns CDR1 LGHNA and CDR2 YSLEER. V lost 2 bases and J lost 6; bases outside the gene matches: 10. CDR3 sequence: CASSQRYDRAGQPQHF. The DNA for the CDR3 is TGCGCCAGCAGCCAACGCTACGACAGGGCAGGTCAGCCCCAGCATTTT.

The V gene is TRBV9, the J gene TRBJ1-1; D is unresolved. Trimming shortened V by 0 bases and J by 1 base, and 7 bases separated the two germline ends. The length of the CDR3 is 14 residues. The germline V gene has CDR1 SGDLS and CDR2 YYNGEE. CDR3 residues: CASSVELSNTEAFF. In DNA form, the CDR3 reads TGTGCCAGCAGCGTAGAACTGTCGAACACTGAAGCTTTCTTT.

The chain couples TRBV7-3 to TRBJ2-1; TRBD2 might be the D (7 bases). CDR1 and CDR2 (germline): SGHTA, FQGTGA. The V end lost 5 bases, the J end lost 3 bases, and 14 bases lay between the germline ends. CDR3 size: 15 residues. CDR3: CASSAQGGVYNEQFF. DNA for the CDR3: TGTGCCAGCAGCGCCCAAGGGGGGGTCTACAATGAGCAGTTCTTC.

This clone was recorded only once. The chain combines TRBV2 with TRBJ1-6; no clear D. The CDR3 runs to 15 residues. V dropped 8 bases and J dropped 1 base, with 12 bases sitting between them. Germline V gives CDR1 SNHLY, CDR2 FYNNEI. This CDR3 is CASQRYGSYNSPLHF. The CDR3 bases are TGTGCCAGCCAGCGTTATGGATCCTATAATTCACCCCTCCACTTT.

A single count supports this clone. This chain joins TRBV6-5 and TRBJ1-1; D unresolved. V was trimmed by 8 bases and J by 3 bases, leaving 7 bases between them. The germline V gene has CDR1 MNHEY and CDR2 SVGAGI. The CDR3 runs 11 residues. In DNA form, the CDR3 reads TGTGCCAGCTCGGGGTACACTGAAGCTTTCTTT. This encodes CASSGYTEAFF.

This rearrangement joins TRBV7-2 to TRBJ1-2, with D possibly matching TRBD1 (6 bases). CDR3 length equals 14 residues. Trimming pared 0 bases from V and 4 bases from J, leaving 9 bases between. CDR1 and CDR2 (germline): SGHTA, FQGNSA. This chain's CDR3 is CASSLARTAYGYTF. The DNA of the CDR3 is TGTGCCAGCAGCTTAGCCCGGACAGCCTATGGCTACACCTTC. The complete variable domain, with remaining parts taken from reference TRBV7-2 and TRBJ1-2, reads GAGVSQSPSNKVTEKGKDVELRCDPISGHTALYWYRQSLGQGLEFLIYFQGNSAPDKSGLPSDRFSAERTGGSVSTLTIQRTQQEDSAVYLCASSLARTAYGYTFGSGTRLTVV.

The CDR3: CASSYQAGVSYNEQFF. The CDR3 DNA reads as TGCGCCAGCAGCTATCAAGCGGGAGTGTCCTACAATGAGCAGTTCTTC. The chain employs TRBV5-1 and TRBJ2-1; 8 nucleotides match TRBD2. Trimming removed 3 bases from V and 1 base from J; junction bases left unmatched: 6. CDR1 is SGHRS, CDR2 YFSETQ, per germline. The CDR3 consists of 16 residues.